This T cell receptor (beta chain) was identified in a study of shared clonotypes between healthy human individuals. Study background: For every donor, three CD4 naive, three CD4 memory, two CD8 naive and one CD8 memory plates were used.

General study results and limits: In this cohort, only blood was sampled, and tissue repertoires likely differ. Sharing across a handful of donors was seen in 4.5% to 6.5% of naive CD4 clonotypes.

A remark on this clone: The antigen is undetermined. Germline is not matched at one junction end, which may reflect a read error.

CDR3 length: 15 residues. CDR1 SQVTM and CDR2 ANQGSEA come from the germline V gene. Profiled with immunoSEQ multiplex PCR; TCRdb holds only in-frame clones, not every one. This sample has more than 2,000,000 clones, with 85% to 95% found just once. This sequence was found in a young man in good health. The sequencing input was naive CD4+ T cells sorted from blood. Specified subset: CD45RA+ positively selected. The chain couples TRBV29-1 to TRBJ1-6; D might be TRBD1 (6 bases). CDR3 amino acids: CGVLEGEGPNSPLHF. The CDR3 nucleotides read TGCGGCGTTTTGGAGGGGGAGGGACCAAATTCACCCCTCCACTTT.